This T cell receptor beta chain was sequenced in a study of blood T cell repertoires in COVID-19. In the study overall: Spain, Italy and the United States supplied samples that represented acute and convalescent COVID-19. PBMCs, B-cell-depleted T cells, or T cells provided the cDNA or gDNA that made up the material.

Only one count was recorded for this clone. Germline lookup yields CDR1 LGHNA and CDR2 YSLEER. CDR3 length: 15 residues. V dropped 4 bases and J dropped 1 base, with 13 bases sitting between them. Produced via immunoSEQ multiplex PCR; TCRdb's table is partial and in-frame only. The repertoire holds approximately 220,000 clones, with 84% as singletons. The receptor's source is a woman aged 55-70 years with acute or convalescent COVID-19. The chain employs TRBV4-3 and TRBJ1-1, with a weak D call TRBD1 (6 bases). Sequenced sample: peripheral blood. CDR3 nucleotide sequence: TGCGCCAGCAGCCTTATGACAGGCTCGAACACTGAAGCTTTCTTT. Translating it yields CASSLMTGSNTEAFF.